The 17 T cell receptor beta chains presented below share a single source sample, sequenced in a study of technical replicates of blood from a handful of donors. Clones were sequenced by immunoSEQ multiplex PCR, and TCRdb holds only the in-frame ones, with some missing. The table includes 75,000 to 100,000 clones, 95% detected once. Sequenced input: T cells isolated from PBMCs. These TCRs come from a human donor in good health.

Concerning this clone itself: This specimen includes other DNA sequences encoding the same CDR3. This chain uses TRBV5-1 with TRBJ1-4; 9 positions match TRBD1. CDR3 size: 14 residues. V was clipped by 4 bases and J by 7 bases; unmatched bases: 5. CDR1 and CDR2 from the germline V gene are SGHRS and YFSETQ. CDR3 sequence: CASSPGQGGEKLFF. The CDR3 DNA follows: TGCGCCAGCAGCCCGGGACAGGGTGGTGAAAAACTGTTTTTT.

The rearrangement links TRBV4-1 to TRBJ2-3; TRBD1 is a possible D gene (7 bases). Germline V CDR1 and CDR2: MGHRA, YSYEKL. Trimming removed 0 bases at V and 4 bases at J, with 14 bases between. The CDR3 has 16 residues. The CDR3 spells CASSQDRSRGADTQYF. CDR3 bases: TGCGCCAGCAGCCAAGATCGGAGCAGGGGGGCAGATACGCAGTATTTT.

This rearrangement joins TRBV6-5 to TRBJ1-5, with D unresolved. In germline, CDR1 is MNHEY, CDR2 SVGAGI. The CDR3 is 14 residues long. The ends were cut back, 0 bases at V and 7 bases at J, with 10 bases in the middle. CDR3 nucleotide sequence: TGTGCCAGCAGTTACTCTCCGGGAGGGCAGCCCCAGCATTTT. Protein: CASSYSPGGQPQHF.

CDR3 in amino acids: CATSRDRGRNEQFF. In DNA form, the CDR3 reads TGTGCCACCAGCAGGGACAGGGGGAGGAATGAGCAGTTCTTC. The chain links TRBV15 to TRBJ2-1; 10 bases line up with TRBD1. The CDR3 sequence is 14 residues long. J gave up 7 bases and V 3 bases, and 3 bases lay outside the gene matches. From germline, CDR1 is LNHNV and CDR2 YYDKDF (reference sequence).

This clone was seen only once. The chain is built from TRBV10-3 and TRBJ1-2; no reliable D call. Trimming took 3 bases from V and 5 from J, leaving 10 bases between them. This CDR3 has 13 amino acids. From germline, CDR1 is ENHRY and CDR2 SYGVKD. The CDR3 bases are TGTGCCATCAGTGATAGCCCGAGGTATGGCTACACCTTC. Residues: CAISDSPRYGYTF.

The chain combines TRBV6-5 with TRBJ1-2; D gene uncertain. CDR3 length: 13 residues. Germline assignment: CDR1 MNHEY and CDR2 SVGAGI. The V gene lost 0 bases and the J gene lost 8 bases, with 10 bases spanning the gap. CDR3 sequence: CASSYSARGGYTF. CDR3 in DNA: TGTGCCAGCAGTTACTCGGCAAGAGGAGGCTACACCTTC.

This chain links TRBV6-6 with TRBJ1-6; D is ambiguous. The germline CDR1 and CDR2 sequences are MNHNY and SVGAGI (reference sequence). Trimming removed 4 bases at V and 7 bases at J, with 8 bases between. The CDR3 is 13 amino acids. CDR3 DNA sequence: TGTGCCAGCAGTTGGCAAGCGAATTCACCCCTCCACTTT. It translates to CASSWQANSPLHF.

The rearrangement links TRBV10-3 to TRBJ2-3; 8 positions agree with TRBD2. The ends lost 2 bases at V and 0 bases at J; junction bases unmatched: 7. CDR1 and CDR2 (germline): ENHRY, SYGVKD. The CDR3 covers 17 residues. The CDR3: CAISERGASGSTDTQYF. CDR3 in DNA: TGTGCCATCAGTGAGCGCGGGGCTAGCGGGAGCACAGATACGCAGTATTTT.

This clone was seen a handful of times. The CDR3 sequence: CASDTGGDTEAFF. The CDR3 DNA is TGTGCTAGTGACACAGGGGGGGACACTGAAGCTTTCTTT. V and J are TRBV12-5 and TRBJ1-1, with 8 positions matching TRBD1. The V gene's germline CDR1 is LGHNT and CDR2 FRNRAP. The CDR3 is made up of 13 amino acids. J was trimmed by 3 bases and V by 7 bases; bases with no gene match: 4.

The chain carries TRBV4-2 and TRBJ1-5; D call uncertain. CDR3 size: 15 residues. V lost 3 bases, J lost 3 bases, and 12 bases lay in between. Per the germline V gene, CDR1 is LGHNA and CDR2 is YNFKEQ. The CDR3 is CASSHSSGLNQPQHF. The DNA for the CDR3 is TGTGCCAGCAGCCATAGTAGCGGGCTCAATCAGCCCCAGCATTTT.

This chain joins TRBV9 and TRBJ2-5, with TRBD2 matching over 8 bases. V lost 0 bases, J lost 3 bases, and 13 bases stayed unmatched. The CDR3 covers 18 residues. Per germline, CDR1 SGDLS and CDR2 YYNGEE. CDR3 DNA sequence: TGTGCCAGCAGCGTAGCGGGGGTGGCGGGGGGCGATAAAGAGACCCAGTACTTC. Its protein product is CASSVAGVAGGDKETQYF.

CDR3 region: CSFRTRPYNEQFF. CDR3 DNA: TGCAGCTTTCGGACAAGACCCTACAATGAGCAGTTCTTC. The chain uses TRBV29-1 and TRBJ2-1; perhaps TRBD1 as D (5 bases). The CDR3 extends over 13 amino acids. The V end lost 8 bases, the J end lost 2 bases, and 13 bases lay between the germline ends. Per germline, CDR1 SQVTM and CDR2 ANQGSEA.

The rearrangement links TRBV5-1 to TRBJ1-2; D gene ambiguous. This CDR3 is 14 amino acids long. The V and J ends lost 4 bases and 8 bases respectively, with 18 bases between them. Germline loops: CDR1 SGHRS, CDR2 YFSETQ. Written as DNA, the CDR3 is TGCGCCAGCAGCACCTCGACACCCTCGCTGGGCTACACCTTC. Protein product: CASSTSTPSLGYTF.

The chain employs TRBV27 and TRBJ2-7, with TRBD1 matching over 7 bases. Germline trimming cut 6 bases from V and 3 bases from J; bases unmatched to any gene: 8. CDR1 and CDR2 from the germline V gene are MNHEY and SMNVEV (reference sequence). There are 14 residues in the CDR3. CDR3 amino acids: CASSYRDRNYEQYF. The CDR3 region has the DNA TGTGCCAGCAGCTACAGGGACAGAAACTACGAGCAGTACTTC.

V and J are TRBV19 and TRBJ2-7; tentative D call: TRBD2 (6 bases). The CDR3 is made up of 13 amino acids. In germline, CDR1 is LNHDA, CDR2 SQIVND (reference sequence). With 6 bases removed from V and 3 bases from J, the gap between germline ends came to 12 bases. Written as DNA, the CDR3 is TGTGCCAGTAGCGAAAGGGACTTCTACGAGCAGTACTTC. Its translation: CASSERDFYEQYF. The entire variable domain, with the rest obtained from reference TRBV19 and TRBJ2-7, is as follows: DGGITQSPKYLFRKEGQNVTLSCEQNLNHDAMYWYRQDPGQGLRLIYYSQIVNDFQKGDIAEGYSVSREKKESFPLTVTSAQKNPTAFYLCASSERDFYEQYFGPGTRLTVT.

This clone was seen just once. This chain connects TRBV28 to TRBJ2-1; possibly TRBD2 for D (6 bases). The CDR3 loop spans 16 amino acids. Germline V gene lookup returns CDR1 MDHEN and CDR2 SYDVKM. Deletions cut 7 bases from V and 6 bases from J, with 22 bases between. The CDR3 here is CASTVVGSGPTNEQFF. In nucleotides, the CDR3 is TGTGCCAGCACCGTAGTCGGTAGCGGACCCACCAATGAGCAGTTCTTC.

The chain links TRBV6-1 to TRBJ2-5; TRBD1 aligns across 7 bases. CDR1 is MNHNS, CDR2 SASEGT, per germline. V shed 2 bases, J shed 4 bases, and the junction held 4 bases outside the gene matches. The CDR3 runs to 14 residues. CDR3 sequence: CASSESTGLETQYF. The CDR3 region has the DNA TGTGCCAGCAGTGAATCGACAGGGTTAGAGACCCAGTACTTC.